This T cell receptor beta chain was recorded in a study of shared clonotypes between healthy human individuals. Deep was the level used in running the assay. Sequencing was performed with immunoSEQ multiplex PCR; in TCRdb, only in-frame clones are kept and a portion is missing. The data hold approximately 2.5 million clones, with roughly nine tenths observed a single time. V was clipped by 2 bases and J by 3 bases, with 11 bases between them. CDR1 and CDR2 from the germline V gene are MNHNY and SVGAGI (reference sequence). The CDR3 extends over 15 amino acids. This rearrangement joins TRBV6-6 to TRBJ2-4, with D perhaps TRBD2 (7 bases). The material sequenced was naive CD4+ T cells sorted from blood. Subset here: CD45RA+ positively selected. This TCR came from a man aged 18 to 35 in good health. The CDR3 nucleotides read TGTGCCAGCAGTTACGCGGGGGCTAGCAAAAACATTCAGTACTTC. Amino acid sequence: CASSYAGASKNIQYF.